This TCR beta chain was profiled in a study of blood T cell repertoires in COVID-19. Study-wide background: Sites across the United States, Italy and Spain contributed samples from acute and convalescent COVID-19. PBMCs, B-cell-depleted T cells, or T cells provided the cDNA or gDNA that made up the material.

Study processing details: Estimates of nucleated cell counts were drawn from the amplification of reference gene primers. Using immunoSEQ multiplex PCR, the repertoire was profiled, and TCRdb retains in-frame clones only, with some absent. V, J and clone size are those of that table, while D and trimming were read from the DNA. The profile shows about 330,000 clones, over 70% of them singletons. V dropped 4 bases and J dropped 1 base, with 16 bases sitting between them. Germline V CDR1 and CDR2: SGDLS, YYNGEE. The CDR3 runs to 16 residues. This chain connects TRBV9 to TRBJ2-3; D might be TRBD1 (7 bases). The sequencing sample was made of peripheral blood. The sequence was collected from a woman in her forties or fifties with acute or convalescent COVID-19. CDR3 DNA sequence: TGTGCCAGCAGCACCCCAGGGGGGAAGGGCACAGATACGCAGTATTTT. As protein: CASSTPGGKGTDTQYF. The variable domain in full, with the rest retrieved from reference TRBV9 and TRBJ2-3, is DSGVTQTPKHLITATGQRVTLRCSPRSGDLSVYWYQQSLDQGLQFLIQYYNGEERAKGNILERFSAQQFPDLHSELNLSSLELGDSALYFCASSTPGGKGTDTQYFGPGTRLTVL.